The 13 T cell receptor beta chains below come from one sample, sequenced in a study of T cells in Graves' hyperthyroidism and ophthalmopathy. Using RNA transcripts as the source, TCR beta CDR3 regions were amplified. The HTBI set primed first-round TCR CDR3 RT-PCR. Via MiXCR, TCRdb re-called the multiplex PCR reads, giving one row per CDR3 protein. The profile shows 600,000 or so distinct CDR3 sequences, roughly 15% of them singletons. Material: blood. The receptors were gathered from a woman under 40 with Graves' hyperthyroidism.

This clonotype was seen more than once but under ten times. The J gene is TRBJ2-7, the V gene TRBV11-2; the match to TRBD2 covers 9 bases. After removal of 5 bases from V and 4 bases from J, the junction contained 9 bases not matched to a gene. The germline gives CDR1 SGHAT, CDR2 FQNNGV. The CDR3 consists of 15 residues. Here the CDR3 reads CASSLGGSGSYEQYF. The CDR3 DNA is TGTGCCAGCAGCCTCGGTGGTAGCGGGAGTTACGAGCAGTACTTC.

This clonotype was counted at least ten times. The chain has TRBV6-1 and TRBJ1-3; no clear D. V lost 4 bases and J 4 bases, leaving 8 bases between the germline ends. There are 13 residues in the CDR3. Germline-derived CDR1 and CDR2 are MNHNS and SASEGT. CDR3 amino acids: CASSVQSGNTIYF. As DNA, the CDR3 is TGTGCCAGCAGTGTGCAGTCCGGAAACACCATATATTTT.

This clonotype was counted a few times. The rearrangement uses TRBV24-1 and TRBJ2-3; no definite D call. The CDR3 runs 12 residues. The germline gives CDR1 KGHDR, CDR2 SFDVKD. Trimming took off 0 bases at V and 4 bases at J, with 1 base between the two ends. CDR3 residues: CATSDLADTQYF. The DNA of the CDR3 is TGTGCCACCAGTGATTTGGCAGATACGCAGTATTTT.

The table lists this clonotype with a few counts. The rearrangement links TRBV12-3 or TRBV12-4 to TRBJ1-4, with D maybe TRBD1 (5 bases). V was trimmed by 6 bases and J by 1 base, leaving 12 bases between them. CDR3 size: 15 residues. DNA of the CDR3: TGTGCCAGCAGCCCCAAGACAGTAACTAATGAAAAACTGTTTTTT. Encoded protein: CASSPKTVTNEKLFF.

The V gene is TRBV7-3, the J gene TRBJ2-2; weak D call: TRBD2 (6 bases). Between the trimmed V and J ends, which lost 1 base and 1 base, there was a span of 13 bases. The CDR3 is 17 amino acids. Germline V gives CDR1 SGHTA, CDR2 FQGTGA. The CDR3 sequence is CASSLSPGDMNTGELFF. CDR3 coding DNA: TGTGCCAGCAGCTTAAGTCCGGGGGATATGAACACCGGGGAGCTGTTTTTT. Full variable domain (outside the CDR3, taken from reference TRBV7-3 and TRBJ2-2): GAGVSQTPSNKVTEKGKYVELRCDPISGHTALYWYRQSLGQGPEFLIYFQGTGAADDSGLPNDRFFAVRPEGSVSTLKIQRTERGDSAVYLCASSLSPGDMNTGELFFGEGSRLTVL.

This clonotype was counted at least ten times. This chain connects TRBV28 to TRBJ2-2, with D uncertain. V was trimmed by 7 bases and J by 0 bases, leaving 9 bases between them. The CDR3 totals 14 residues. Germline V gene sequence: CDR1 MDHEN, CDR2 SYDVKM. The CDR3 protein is CASKGAANTGELFF. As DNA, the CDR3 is TGTGCCAGCAAGGGTGCGGCGAACACCGGGGAGCTGTTTTTT.

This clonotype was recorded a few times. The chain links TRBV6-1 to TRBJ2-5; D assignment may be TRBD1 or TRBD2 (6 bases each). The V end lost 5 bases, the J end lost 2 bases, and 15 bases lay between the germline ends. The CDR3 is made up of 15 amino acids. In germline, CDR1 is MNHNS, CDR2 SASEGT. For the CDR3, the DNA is TGTGCCAGCAGTTATCTAGGGGGGATTCAAGAGACCCAGTACTTC. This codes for CASSYLGGIQETQYF.

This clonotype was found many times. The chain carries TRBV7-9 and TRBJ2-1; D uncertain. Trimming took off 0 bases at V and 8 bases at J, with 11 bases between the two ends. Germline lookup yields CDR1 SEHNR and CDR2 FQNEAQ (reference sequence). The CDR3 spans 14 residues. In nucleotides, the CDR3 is TGTGCCAGCAGCTTAGCCCCCTCGACATATGAGCAGTTCTTC. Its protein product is CASSLAPSTYEQFF.

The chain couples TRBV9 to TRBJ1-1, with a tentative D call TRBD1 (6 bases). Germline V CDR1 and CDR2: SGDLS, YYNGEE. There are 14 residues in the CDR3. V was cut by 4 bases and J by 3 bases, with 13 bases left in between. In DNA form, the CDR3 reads TGTGCCAGCAGCACTTCGGACAGTCACACTGAAGCTTTCTTT. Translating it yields CASSTSDSHTEAFF. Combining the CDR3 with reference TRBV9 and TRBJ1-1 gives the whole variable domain DSGVTQTPKHLITATGQRVTLRCSPRSGDLSVYWYQQSLDQGLQFLIQYYNGEERAKGNILERFSAQQFPDLHSELNLSSLELGDSALYFCASSTSDSHTEAFFGQGTRLTVV.

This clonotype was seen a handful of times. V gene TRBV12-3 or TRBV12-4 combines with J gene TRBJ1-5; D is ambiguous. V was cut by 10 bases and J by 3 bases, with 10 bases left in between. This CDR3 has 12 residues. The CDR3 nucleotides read TGTGCCATTACGATAGACAATCAGCCCCAGCATTTT. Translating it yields CAITIDNQPQHF.

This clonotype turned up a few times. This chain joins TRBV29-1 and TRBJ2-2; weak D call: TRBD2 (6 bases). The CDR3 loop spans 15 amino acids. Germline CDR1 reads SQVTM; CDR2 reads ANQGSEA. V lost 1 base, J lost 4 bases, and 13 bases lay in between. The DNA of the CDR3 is TGCAGCGTTGAAGGAAGTCCGGGGGTCACCGGGGAGCTGTTTTTT. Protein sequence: CSVEGSPGVTGELFF.

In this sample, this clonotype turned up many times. This chain's CDR3 is CSARTGTGSYEQYF. CDR3 nucleotides: TGCAGTGCTAGAACCGGGACAGGCTCCTACGAGCAGTACTTC. The rearrangement joins TRBV20-1 to TRBJ2-7; 8 bases fit TRBD1. Germline V gives CDR1 DFQATT, CDR2 SNEGSKA (reference sequence). The CDR3 is 14 residues long. The V gene end was trimmed by 2 bases and the J gene end by 0 bases; junction bases not matched to a gene: 3.

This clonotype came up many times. In nucleotides, the CDR3 is TGTGCCAGCAGCCGGACGAACACTGAAGCTTTCTTT. Translating gives CASSRTNTEAFF. V is TRBV3-1 and J is TRBJ1-1; D unresolved. This CDR3 has 12 residues. Trimming removed 4 bases at V and 1 base at J, with 4 bases between. The germline V gene encodes CDR1 LGHDT and CDR2 YNNKEL (reference sequence). Using reference TRBV3-1 and TRBJ1-1 for the parts outside the CDR3, the full variable domain is DTAVSQTPKYLVTQMGNDKSIKCEQNLGHDTMYWYKQDSKKFLKIMFSYNNKELIINETVPNRFSPKSPDKAHLNLHINSLELGDSAVYFCASSRTNTEAFFGQGTRLTVV.